The clone carrying this T cell receptor (beta chain) has at least ten counts. This sample is drawn from a study of patients with pleural tuberculosis. Using its own MiXCR run on the reads, TCRdb lists one record per CDR3 protein. The table has about 30,000 distinct CDR3 sequences, over 15% seen once. The V end lost 6 bases, the J end lost 2 bases, and 5 bases lay between the germline ends. The CDR3 is 13 amino acids. Germline loops: CDR1 MNHNS, CDR2 SASEGT. The chain carries TRBV6-1 and TRBJ2-6; D is unresolved. The sequenced sample was peripheral blood. The origin of this receptor is a human donor with pleural tuberculosis. For the CDR3, the DNA is TGTGCCAGCAGCGGAGCTGGGGCCAACGTCCTGACTTTC. It encodes CASSGAGANVLTF.